These 32 T cell receptor beta chains were all obtained from the same sample, sequenced in a study of T cells in Graves' hyperthyroidism and ophthalmopathy (dated by TCRdb to the late 2010s). Preparation of the library involved multiplex PCR. TCRdb shows the sequencer as Illumina HiSeq 2000. The TCR beta CDR3 regions were amplified from RNA transcripts. A first-round RT-PCR of the TCR CDR3 used the HTBI primer set with the Qiagen OneStep RT-PCR kit. The public reads were reprocessed in TCRdb via fastp at Q25 and MiXCR, keeping in-frame beta chains. Every distinct CDR3 protein forms one entry, paired with its most common genes and DNA. The sample records roughly 570,000 distinct CDR3 sequences, 15% to 18% of which are singletons. Around 6.6% of the sample comes from the top ten. Sequencing was carried out using blood. The origin of the receptors is a woman aged 25 to 45 with Graves' hyperthyroidism.

In this sample, this clonotype turned up many times. The chain employs TRBV7-9 and TRBJ2-7; D gene uncertain. V was cut by 5 bases and J by 2 bases, with 7 bases left in between. CDR1 and CDR2 from the germline V gene are SEHNR and FQNEAQ (reference sequence). The CDR3 has 12 residues. The chain's CDR3 is CASSHDPYEQYF. CDR3 sequence (DNA): TGTGCCAGCAGCCATGACCCCTACGAGCAGTACTTC.

This clonotype was seen only a few times. The rearrangement links TRBV4-2 to TRBJ1-1; unclear D gene. Deletions cut 0 bases from V and 2 bases from J, with 10 bases between. Germline CDR1 reads LGHNA; CDR2 reads YNFKEQ. The CDR3 is 15 amino acids. In nucleotides, the CDR3 is TGTGCCAGCAGCCAAGATCGGGGTGATAACACTGAAGCTTTCTTT. Protein: CASSQDRGDNTEAFF.

This chain uses TRBV6-2 or TRBV6-3 with TRBJ2-7; TRBD2 matches at 11 bases. V shed 9 bases and J 1 base; nucleotides not matched to a gene: 5. The CDR3 covers 14 residues. Germline CDR1 MNHEY, CDR2 SVGEGT. The CDR3 spells CASWGLAESYEQYF. The CDR3 DNA reads as TGTGCCAGTTGGGGACTAGCGGAATCCTACGAGCAGTACTTC.

Points on this clonotype: A much larger clone differs from this one at a single base, so this may be a read error. The V gene is TRBV5-1, the J gene TRBJ2-1; D is ambiguous. CDR1 and CDR2 (germline): SGHRS, YFSETQ. V was cut by 3 bases and J by 8 bases, with 12 bases left in between. This CDR3 is 13 amino acids long. The CDR3 protein is CASSSEGQDEQFF. The CDR3 DNA reads TGCGCCAGCAGCTCGGAAGGTCAGGATGAGCAGTTCTTC.

The table lists this clonotype with many counts. The rearrangement links TRBV18 to TRBJ1-2, with no clear D. Trimming removed 4 bases from V and 7 bases from J, with 7 bases in between. Germline V CDR1 and CDR2: KGHSH, LQKENI. The CDR3 extends over 11 amino acids. This CDR3 is CASSLSPGYTF. CDR3 bases: TGTGCCAGCTCACTATCTCCTGGCTACACCTTC.

This clonotype was observed many times. V usage is TRBV20-1 and J usage is TRBJ2-1, with 7 bases aligning to TRBD1. The CDR3 has 16 residues. Germline CDR1 and CDR2: DFQATT and SNEGSKA (reference sequence). The V segment lost 0 bases and the J segment 9 bases; nucleotides outside the gene matches: 14. For the CDR3, the DNA is TGCAGTGCTAGAGATCCCCGATCGGGACAGCCCGGTGAGCAGTTCTTC. Its protein product is CSARDPRSGQPGEQFF.

The V and J genes are TRBV19 and TRBJ2-1, with 8 nucleotides matching TRBD1. Germline V gene lookup returns CDR1 LNHDA and CDR2 SQIVND (reference sequence). V was clipped by 5 bases and J by 2 bases; unmatched bases: 11. This CDR3 spans 17 amino acids. This chain's CDR3 is CASSPEDREFTYNEQFF. As DNA, the CDR3 is TGTGCCAGTAGTCCGGAGGACAGGGAATTTACCTACAATGAGCAGTTCTTC. The whole variable domain, filled in from reference TRBV19 and TRBJ2-1, reads DGGITQSPKYLFRKEGQNVTLSCEQNLNHDAMYWYRQDPGQGLRLIYYSQIVNDFQKGDIAEGYSVSREKKESFPLTVTSAQKNPTAFYLCASSPEDREFTYNEQFFGPGTRLTVL.

A word on this clonotype: A much larger clone lies one base from this, so it may be a read error. This rearrangement joins TRBV20-1 to TRBJ2-1; D call uncertain. Germline CDR1 reads DFQATT; CDR2 reads SNEGSKA (reference sequence). Trimming took 0 bases from V and 3 from J, leaving 21 bases between them. CDR3 length: 18 amino acids. The CDR3 protein is CSARDLPRATSCYNEQFF. The DNA for the CDR3 is TGCAGTGCTAGAGATCTCCCGAGAGCGACGAGCTGCTACAATGAGCAGTTCTTC.

This sequence joins TRBV7-9 and TRBJ2-2, with 8 positions matching TRBD1. J was trimmed by 8 bases and V by 5 bases; bases with no gene match: 10. Germline assignment: CDR1 SEHNR and CDR2 FQNEAQ (reference sequence). The CDR3 spans 15 residues. Here the CDR3 DNA reads TGTGCCAGCAGCCCTCCGGGACAGGAGACTGGGGAGCTGTTTTTT. This translates into CASSPPGQETGELFF.

In this sample, this clonotype turned up a few times. The chain is built from TRBV30 and TRBJ2-7, with 7 bases aligning to TRBD1. V gave up 5 bases and J gave up 3 bases; unmatched junction bases: 16. There are 16 residues in the CDR3. CDR1 GTSNPN and CDR2 SVGIG come from the germline V gene (reference sequence). The CDR3 loop reads CAWDATKGQMDYEQYF. In DNA, the CDR3 is TGTGCCTGGGATGCTACCAAGGGACAGATGGACTACGAGCAGTACTTC.

This chain joins TRBV5-1 and TRBJ2-1, with 14 positions matching TRBD2. The V gene's germline CDR1 is SGHRS and CDR2 YFSETQ. The V gene end was trimmed by 7 bases and the J gene end by 8 bases; junction bases not matched to a gene: 11. The CDR3 has 16 amino acids. CDR3 nucleotides: TGCGCCAGCGGGAGACTAGCGGGAGGGCCCGGCGATGAGCAGTTCTTC. It codes for CASGRLAGGPGDEQFF.

This chain joins TRBV29-1 and TRBJ2-1; D remains unclear. The germline V gene encodes CDR1 SQVTM and CDR2 ANQGSEA. V was shortened by 4 bases and J by 6 bases, with 13 bases between the two germline ends. The CDR3 is 13 residues long. The CDR3: CSVVAVRGNEQFF. In nucleotides, the CDR3 is TGCAGCGTTGTGGCGGTTCGAGGCAATGAGCAGTTCTTC.

In its sample, this clonotype was seen once. One junction end disagrees with the germline gene, perhaps due to a read error. In DNA, the CDR3 is TGTGCCAGCAGTTTATCTTACAGTGCAACTAATGAAAAACCGTTTTTT. It translates to CASSLSYSATNEKPFF. This chain joins TRBV28 and TRBJ1-4; D unclear. The CDR3 is 16 residues long. Germline CDR1 MDHEN, CDR2 SYDVKM.

This clonotype was seen many times. V and J are TRBV7-9 and TRBJ2-1; D may be TRBD1 or TRBD2 (5 bases each). The germline V and J ends were trimmed by 5 bases and 2 bases, with 16 bases remaining between them. The CDR3 consists of 16 residues. Germline V gene data show CDR1 as SEHNR and CDR2 as FQNEAQ (reference sequence). CDR3 amino acids: CASSPGTTQTYNEQFF. CDR3 coding DNA: TGTGCCAGCAGCCCGGGGACCACCCAAACCTACAATGAGCAGTTCTTC. Filled out from reference TRBV7-9 and TRBJ2-1, the complete variable domain reads DTGVSQNPRHKITKRGQNVTFRCDPISEHNRLYWYRQTLGQGPEFLTYFQNEAQLEKSRLLSDRFSAERPKGSFSTLEIQRTEQGDSAMYLCASSPGTTQTYNEQFFGPGTRLTVL.

The chain links TRBV10-3 to TRBJ1-4; unclear D gene. Germline CDR1 is ENHRY and CDR2 is SYGVKD. This CDR3 has 11 amino acids. The ends were cut back, 5 bases at V and 7 bases at J, with 5 bases in the middle. The CDR3 DNA follows: TGTGCCATCAGTAGTAGTGAAAAACTGTTTTTT. Translation: CAISSSEKLFF.

There are a few counts of this clonotype. The chain links TRBV27 to TRBJ2-7, with D uncertain. The germline V gene encodes CDR1 MNHEY and CDR2 SMNVEV (reference sequence). With 6 bases removed from V and 4 bases from J, the gap between germline ends came to 13 bases. CDR3 size: 13 residues. The CDR3 coding sequence is TGTGCCAGCAGAGGTCTAACAAATTACGAGCAGTACTTC. This sequence encodes CASRGLTNYEQYF.

The chain couples TRBV7-3 to TRBJ1-2; the D is unclear. The CDR3 sequence is 15 residues long. The V end was cut by 8 bases, the J end by 4 bases, with 20 bases between. Germline V gene lookup returns CDR1 SGHTA and CDR2 FQGTGA. CDR3 loop: CASAGGPGNFYGYTF. CDR3 in DNA: TGTGCCAGCGCGGGAGGGCCCGGAAATTTCTATGGCTACACCTTC.

Only a few counts were recorded for this clonotype. The chain joins TRBV3-1 to TRBJ2-7; unclear D gene. CDR1 and CDR2 from the germline V gene are LGHDT and YNNKEL (reference sequence). Trimming took off 0 bases at V and 7 bases at J, with 10 bases between the two ends. This CDR3 is built from 13 residues. The CDR3 loop reads CASSQDYRREQYF. For the CDR3, the DNA is TGTGCCAGCAGCCAAGATTACCGGCGGGAGCAGTACTTC.

J is TRBJ1-4 and V is TRBV5-6; D is undetermined. There are 14 residues in the CDR3. Trimming left V 0 bases short and J 3 bases short, with 6 bases between. The V gene's germline CDR1 is SGHDT and CDR2 YYEEEE. The CDR3 nucleotides read TGTGCCAGCAGCTTGGGACTGTCTAATGAAAAACTGTTTTTT. This gives the protein CASSLGLSNEKLFF.

At least ten counts were recorded for this clonotype. The chain couples TRBV30 to TRBJ1-1, with D tentatively TRBD1 (5 bases). CDR1 GTSNPN and CDR2 SVGIG come from the germline V gene (reference sequence). The germline V and J ends were trimmed by 7 bases and 1 base, with 13 bases remaining between them. This CDR3 is 13 amino acids long. CDR3 sequence (DNA): TGTGCCTCCTTGGAGGGGTGGAACACTGAAGCTTTCTTT. Translated: CASLEGWNTEAFF. The variable domain in full, completed from reference TRBV30 and TRBJ1-1, reads SQTIHQWPATLVQPVGSPLSLECTVEGTSNPNLYWYRQAAGRGLQLLFYSVGIGQISSEVPQNLSASRPQDRQFILSSKKLLLSDSGFYLCASLEGWNTEAFFGQGTRLTVV.

This clonotype was detected many times. V usage is TRBV6-2 or TRBV6-3 and J usage is TRBJ1-2; no definite D call. The germline V gene has CDR1 MNHEY and CDR2 SVGEGT. Trimming took off 5 bases at V and 7 bases at J, with 14 bases between the two ends. This CDR3 is 13 amino acids long. The CDR3 DNA reads as TGTGCCAGCAGTCCGCTCTCGGGAGCTGGCTACACCTTC. It is translated as CASSPLSGAGYTF.

This chain links TRBV10-3 with TRBJ2-1; a possible D gene is TRBD2 (5 bases). The CDR3 is made up of 14 amino acids. Germline values: CDR1 ENHRY, CDR2 SYGVKD. V was clipped by 10 bases and J by 3 bases, with 16 bases between them. In DNA, the CDR3 is TGTGCCACGAACGACTATAATAGCTACAATGAGCAGTTCTTC. Its protein product is CATNDYNSYNEQFF.

This clonotype has more than one count but fewer than ten. The chain couples TRBV6-5 to TRBJ1-3; D unresolved. This CDR3 is built from 16 residues. V lost 2 bases to trimming and J lost 0 bases, with 11 bases between them. Germline V gene lookup returns CDR1 MNHEY and CDR2 SVGAGI. The CDR3 region has the DNA TGTGCCAGCAGTTACCTTACGGGGATCTCTGGAAACACCATATATTTT. As protein: CASSYLTGISGNTIYF.

V and J are TRBV12-3 or TRBV12-4 and TRBJ1-5; 7 bases are shared with TRBD1. The CDR3 has 15 amino acids. Trimming removed 6 bases from V and 1 base from J; junction bases left unmatched: 6. This CDR3 is CASSVQGQSNQPQHF. The DNA for the CDR3 is TGTGCCAGCAGCGTACAGGGACAGAGCAATCAGCCCCAGCATTTT.

Here the CDR3 DNA reads TGTGCCAGCAGCTTTGTTTGGAGGACTAGCGGGAGGGGGAACGAGCAGTACTTC. This translates into CASSFVWRTSGRGNEQYF. The gene calls are TRBV7-2 and TRBJ2-7; 15 bases match TRBD2. V gave up 3 bases and J gave up 5 bases; unmatched junction bases: 11. CDR1 is SGHTA, CDR2 FQGNSA, per germline. This CDR3 contains 18 residues.

The chain combines TRBV7-3 with TRBJ2-1; 11 bases are a match to TRBD2. The CDR3 is 15 amino acids. The germline gives CDR1 SGHTA, CDR2 FQGTGA. After removal of 3 bases from V and 7 bases from J, the junction contained 5 bases not matched to a gene. Here the CDR3 reads CASSFLAGGLNEQFF. CDR3 sequence (DNA): TGTGCCAGCAGCTTCTTAGCGGGAGGGCTGAATGAGCAGTTCTTC.

This clonotype was recorded many times. The chain couples TRBV6-1 to TRBJ2-2, with D uncertain. Germline lookup yields CDR1 MNHNS and CDR2 SASEGT. There are 15 residues in the CDR3. V lost 6 bases and J lost 0, with 11 bases in between. The CDR3 sequence is CASRDDGTNTGELFF. The CDR3 DNA reads TGTGCCAGCAGAGACGACGGCACGAACACCGGGGAGCTGTTTTTT.

The J gene is TRBJ1-5, the V gene TRBV18; D remains unclear. The germline V gene has CDR1 KGHSH and CDR2 LQKENI. The CDR3 length is 15 residues. The V end was cut by 5 bases, the J end by 6 bases, with 17 bases between. In DNA form, the CDR3 reads TGTGCCAGCTCAACTTCGGGAGGTACCGGTCAGCCCCAGCATTTT. Its translation: CASSTSGGTGQPQHF.

This clonotype was seen ten or more times. Germline is not matched at one junction end, which may reflect a read error. This chain uses TRBV20-1 with TRBJ1-1; D gene uncertain. Per germline, CDR1 DFQATT and CDR2 SNEGSKA (reference sequence). This CDR3 is built from 14 residues. Here the CDR3 reads CSARARVQSTEAFF. CDR3 sequence (DNA): TGCAGTGCAAGAGCCCGGGTCCAGAGCACTGAAGCTTTCTTT.

The sample holds a few counts of this clonotype. The V call is TRBV19, the J call TRBJ1-5; 7 bases align to TRBD1. V was clipped by 4 bases and J by 6 bases; unmatched bases: 6. The CDR3 length is 14 residues. CDR1 and CDR2 (germline): LNHDA, SQIVND (reference sequence). CDR3: CASSNRGDFQPQHF. The DNA of the CDR3 is TGTGCCAGTAGTAACAGGGGAGATTTTCAGCCCCAGCATTTT.

Remarks on this clonotype: Being one base from a much bigger clone, this may be a read error. The chain links TRBV7-3 to TRBJ2-1; 8 bases are shared with TRBD2. V trimming: 0 bases; J trimming: 0 bases; junction bases outside the gene matches: 7. The germline gives CDR1 SGHTA, CDR2 FQGTGA. The CDR3 extends over 18 amino acids. The CDR3 DNA is TGTGCCAGCAGCTTAACCCCACTAGCGGAGCGCTCCTACAATGAGCAGTTCTTC. It translates to CASSLTPLAERSYNEQFF.

This clonotype appeared many times. The rearrangement joins TRBV11-2 to TRBJ2-1; TRBD2 aligns across 9 bases. The CDR3 is made up of 15 amino acids. Germline V gene data show CDR1 as SGHAT and CDR2 as FQNNGV. V gave up 4 bases and J gave up 5 bases; unmatched junction bases: 6. CDR3 in DNA: TGTGCCAGCAGCTGGACGACTAGCGGCAACAATGAGCAGTTCTTC. This encodes CASSWTTSGNNEQFF.